This TCR beta chain was recovered during a study of radiation and T cells in renal cell carcinoma. Turning to the study itself: Nephrectomy followed 15 Gy stereotactic body radiation by 4 weeks.

V dropped 6 bases and J dropped 4 bases, with 14 bases sitting between them. Germline loops: CDR1 SGHRS, CDR2 YFSETQ. The CDR3 runs 14 residues. Some clones are missing from TCRdb's copy, which holds only in-frame ones; the method was immunoSEQ multiplex PCR. The top ten clones hold 3% of a sample with 100,000 to 150,000 clones, 80% to 85% of them seen once. Indicated time point: baseline pretreatment blood. Treatment noted: 15 Gy SBRT to primary tumor, nephrectomy 4 weeks later. Source: blood, taken from a patient whose treatment included radiotherapy and nephrectomy. This TCR came from an older woman with renal cell carcinoma. The J gene is TRBJ1-3, the V gene TRBV5-1; D is ambiguous. The CDR3 sequence: CASNAGLPGNTIYF. The DNA of the CDR3 is TGCGCCAGCAACGCCGGCCTCCCCGGAAACACCATATATTTT.